Following are 24 T cell receptor beta chains from one sample sequenced in a study of blood T cells in healthy people across ages. The second PCR ran roughly 7 to 11 cycles with a sample-barcoded 5' primer and J-beta primers. TCRdb recomputed calls from the 5' RACE reads with MiXCR, one row per CDR3 protein. The table lists roughly 900,000 distinct CDR3 sequences, around 48% of them singletons. What was sequenced was blood. The receptors were sampled from a man aged 30 to 45 in good health.

The chain recombines TRBV7-9 with TRBJ1-4, with a tentative D call TRBD1 (5 bases). Trimming cost V 7 bases and J 7 bases, with 16 bases left between them. In germline, CDR1 is SEHNR, CDR2 FQNEAQ (reference sequence). The CDR3 length is 14 residues. The CDR3 loop is CASTPLGTREKLFF. CDR3 DNA: TGTGCCAGCACCCCTTTGGGGACCCGTGAAAAACTGTTTTTT.

Regarding this clonotype: Germline and junction disagree at one end, which may indicate a read error. The V and J genes are TRBV27 and TRBJ2-7; D is uncertain. Germline-derived CDR1 and CDR2 are MNHEY and SMNVEV (reference sequence). This CDR3 has 13 residues. The CDR3 region is CTSSLLIPYEQYF. In DNA form, the CDR3 reads TGTACCAGCAGTTTGCTGATCCCCTACGAGCAGTACTTC.

This clonotype was seen only a few times. The chain is built from TRBV5-1 and TRBJ2-3; 7 bases are a match to TRBD1. CDR1 and CDR2 from the germline V gene are SGHRS and YFSETQ. There are 15 residues in the CDR3. J lost 0 bases, V lost 2 bases, and 3 bases had no gene match. CDR3 protein: CASSFEQGSTDTQYF. CDR3 nucleotides: TGCGCCAGCAGCTTCGAACAGGGGAGCACAGATACGCAGTATTTT.

The table lists this clonotype with a count of one. The chain carries TRBV14 and TRBJ2-2; D may be TRBD2 (5 bases). CDR1 is SGHDN, CDR2 FVKESK, per germline. This CDR3 has 16 amino acids. Trimming removed 4 bases at V and 2 bases at J, with 14 bases between. CDR3 DNA sequence: TGTGCCAGCAGCCCCGTCGGATCGGGAAACACCGGGGAGCTGTTTTTT. Residues: CASSPVGSGNTGELFF.

The chain links TRBV12-3 or TRBV12-4 to TRBJ2-5; 13 bases match TRBD2. CDR3 length: 18 residues. V shed 5 bases, J shed 3 bases, and the junction held 12 bases outside the gene matches. The CDR3 DNA is TGTGCCAGCAGTCGCTGGACTAGCGGGGGCGCTAAGAAAGAGACCCAGTACTTC. Its translation is CASSRWTSGGAKKETQYF.

This clonotype turned up a few times. The chain recombines TRBV10-3 with TRBJ1-3; TRBD1 agrees at 9 bases. The CDR3 is 14 amino acids. Germline CDR1 is ENHRY and CDR2 is SYGVKD. After removal of 8 bases from V and 2 bases from J, the junction contained 4 bases not matched to a gene. The CDR3 spells CAIGRTGAGNTIYF. DNA of the CDR3: TGTGCCATCGGGAGGACAGGGGCTGGAAACACCATATATTTT.

This sequence joins TRBV10-3 and TRBJ2-3; D possibly corresponds to TRBD1 (5 bases). CDR1 and CDR2 (germline): ENHRY, SYGVKD. The ends were cut back, 5 bases at V and 2 bases at J, with 11 bases in the middle. CDR3 size: 14 residues. DNA of the CDR3: TGTGCCATCAGTAGTGAGACAGCCACAGATACGCAGTATTTT. Protein sequence: CAISSETATDTQYF.

This clonotype was counted only a few times. This chain links TRBV7-2 with TRBJ2-7; 8 nucleotides line up with TRBD1. Germline loops: CDR1 SGHTA, CDR2 FQGNSA. CDR3 length: 15 amino acids. The V and J ends lost 0 bases and 3 bases, in that order; junction bases with no gene match: 4. In DNA, the CDR3 is TGTGCCAGCAGCTTAGCAGGTGGACAGGGCTACGAGCAGTACTTC. This sequence encodes CASSLAGGQGYEQYF.

The V call is TRBV6-6, the J call TRBJ2-5; D not certain. The CDR3 contains 12 residues. Germline V gene sequence: CDR1 MNHNY, CDR2 SVGAGI (reference sequence). With 11 bases removed from V and 2 bases from J, the gap between germline ends came to 12 bases. The CDR3 loop reads CASQLAQETQYF. The DNA for the CDR3 is TGTGCCTCTCAGCTGGCTCAAGAGACCCAGTACTTC.

V gene TRBV9 combines with J gene TRBJ2-3; D is unclear. The CDR3 contains 15 residues. Between the trimmed V and J ends, which lost 3 bases and 1 base, there was a span of 12 bases. The germline V gene encodes CDR1 SGDLS and CDR2 YYNGEE. CDR3 DNA: TGTGCCAGCAGCGAGAGGTCCCGCCGCACAGATACGCAGTATTTT. Translated: CASSERSRRTDTQYF.

This chain links TRBV28 with TRBJ1-1, with TRBD1 as a possible D gene (5 bases). The CDR3 is 15 residues long. V was clipped by 4 bases and J by 1 base, with 13 bases between them. Germline assignment: CDR1 MDHEN and CDR2 SYDVKM. CDR3 amino acids: CASSSLSGRNTEAFF. The CDR3 DNA is TGTGCCAGCAGTTCCCTTTCAGGGAGGAACACTGAAGCTTTCTTT. Full variable domain (missing parts from reference TRBV28 and TRBJ1-1): DVKVTQSSRYLVKRTGEKVFLECVQDMDHENMFWYRQDPGLGLRLIYFSYDVKMKEKGDIPEGYSVSREKKERFSLILESASTNQTSMYLCASSSLSGRNTEAFFGQGTRLTVV.

This clonotype was observed a handful of times. The J gene is TRBJ1-1, the V gene TRBV12-3 or TRBV12-4; D possibly corresponds to TRBD1 (5 bases). The CDR3 has 15 residues. The ends were cut back, 4 bases at V and 1 base at J, with 13 bases in the middle. For the CDR3, the DNA is TGTGCCAGCAGTTCCAGACAGACTCGGAACACTGAAGCTTTCTTT. Translating gives CASSSRQTRNTEAFF.

V usage is TRBV5-1 and J usage is TRBJ1-5; 7 bases line up with TRBD1. The germline CDR1 and CDR2 sequences are SGHRS and YFSETQ. Unmatched junction bases numbered 6, after V lost 1 base and J lost 2 bases. The CDR3 consists of 16 residues. CDR3: CASSLNGQEGNQPQHF. CDR3 nucleotide sequence: TGCGCCAGCAGCTTGAACGGACAGGAGGGCAATCAGCCCCAGCATTTT. Variable domain in full (rest from reference TRBV5-1 and TRBJ1-5): KAGVTQTPRYLIKTRGQQVTLSCSPISGHRSVSWYQQTPGQGLQFLFEYFSETQRNKGNFPGRFSGRQFSNSRSEMNVSTLELGDSALYLCASSLNGQEGNQPQHFGDGTRLSIL.

Concerning this clonotype: One end of the junction varies from germline; a read error may be responsible. The gene calls are TRBV3-1 and TRBJ1-5; 10 bases agree with TRBD1. The CDR3 is 16 residues long. Germline CDR1 is LGHDT and CDR2 is YNNKEL (reference sequence). The CDR3 DNA reads as TGTGTCAGCAGCCAAGCGGGGACAGGGGGCAATCAGCCCCAGCATTTT. Its translation is CVSSQAGTGGNQPQHF.

At least ten counts were recorded for this clonotype. The chain couples TRBV3-1 to TRBJ1-1; D is ambiguous. V lost 1 base and J 7 bases, leaving 7 bases between the germline ends. The CDR3 spans 12 residues. Germline CDR1 and CDR2: LGHDT and YNNKEL (reference sequence). CDR3 nucleotides: TGTGCCAGCAGCCAAGGTGTTGGTGAAGCTTTCTTT. This sequence encodes CASSQGVGEAFF.

The chain is built from TRBV27 and TRBJ1-5, with TRBD1 identical over 9 bases. Germline V gene lookup returns CDR1 MNHEY and CDR2 SMNVEV (reference sequence). With 4 bases clipped from V and 1 base from J, the junction kept 8 bases outside the gene matches. The CDR3 runs to 17 residues. CDR3 residues: CASSSYTGGWSNQPQHF. The CDR3 bases are TGTGCCAGCAGTTCCTACACAGGGGGCTGGAGCAATCAGCCCCAGCATTTT.

The chain employs TRBV6-5 and TRBJ2-7; D uncertain. V was shortened by 2 bases and J by 0 bases, with 11 bases between the two germline ends. The CDR3 spans 15 residues. Germline V gene data show CDR1 as MNHEY and CDR2 as SVGAGI. The CDR3 loop is CASSYATADSYEQYF. For the CDR3, the DNA is TGTGCCAGCAGTTACGCGACTGCTGACTCCTACGAGCAGTACTTC.

The sample holds a few counts of this clonotype. This may be a read error, as it is one base from a much larger clone. V and J are TRBV5-4 and TRBJ2-5; maybe TRBD1 (5 bases). This CDR3 spans 14 amino acids. V lost 1 base and J lost 11, with 18 bases in between. Germline V lookup: CDR1 SGHNT, CDR2 YYREEE (reference sequence). Written as DNA, the CDR3 is TGTGCCAGCAGCTTGACGACAGCCTACAATGAGCAGTACTTC. It encodes CASSLTTAYNEQYF.

This clonotype was found a few times. The chain recombines TRBV29-1 with TRBJ2-7, with 7 bases that match TRBD1. The CDR3 totals 16 residues. Germline V gene sequence: CDR1 SQVTM, CDR2 ANQGSEA. With V trimmed by 4 bases and J by 3 bases, 15 bases remained unmatched. The CDR3, as DNA: TGCAGCGTTGTAGACAGGGAAACTTCTCCCCTCTACGAGCAGTACTTC. Translated: CSVVDRETSPLYEQYF.

The genes are TRBV5-6 and TRBJ1-2; maybe TRBD1 (6 bases). V was cut by 1 base and J by 3 bases, with 10 bases left in between. The CDR3 extends over 14 amino acids. From germline, CDR1 is SGHDT and CDR2 YYEEEE. The CDR3 DNA is TGTGCCAGCAGCTTGTCTACAGGGTACTATGGCTACACCTTC. This translates into CASSLSTGYYGYTF.

This clonotype was seen once. Possible read error: a much larger clone is one base away. The V and J genes are TRBV9 and TRBJ2-1, with 8 bases matching TRBD2. CDR3 length: 15 amino acids. Germline lookup yields CDR1 SGDLS and CDR2 YYNGEE. In DNA form, the CDR3 reads TGTGCCAGCAGCTCCGGGGGGGCCTCCTGCAATGAGCAGTTCTTC. It is translated as CASSSGGASCNEQFF.

The chain has TRBV6-5 and TRBJ2-1, with D maybe TRBD2 (5 bases). The CDR3 totals 14 residues. Germline V CDR1 and CDR2: MNHEY, SVGAGI. Trimming cost V 5 bases and J 6 bases, with 14 bases left between them. Here the CDR3 reads CASSPGPEGNEQFF. The CDR3 nucleotides are TGTGCCAGCAGTCCGGGTCCCGAGGGCAATGAGCAGTTCTTC.

This clonotype has more than one count but fewer than ten. The rearrangement joins TRBV29-1 to TRBJ2-5; D unclear. The CDR3 sequence is 12 residues long. Trimming took off 7 bases at V and 4 bases at J, with 13 bases between the two ends. Germline V gene sequence: CDR1 SQVTM, CDR2 ANQGSEA. The CDR3 sequence is CSAVPPGETQYF. The CDR3 DNA reads TGCAGCGCTGTTCCCCCGGGAGAGACCCAGTACTTC.

This clonotype was found once. V is TRBV29-1 and J is TRBJ2-1; D is uncertain. With 4 bases removed from V and 6 bases from J, the gap between germline ends came to 10 bases. The CDR3 runs to 12 residues. Germline V gives CDR1 SQVTM, CDR2 ANQGSEA. This CDR3 is CSVAKPGNEQFF. The CDR3 bases are TGCAGCGTTGCCAAGCCAGGCAATGAGCAGTTCTTC.